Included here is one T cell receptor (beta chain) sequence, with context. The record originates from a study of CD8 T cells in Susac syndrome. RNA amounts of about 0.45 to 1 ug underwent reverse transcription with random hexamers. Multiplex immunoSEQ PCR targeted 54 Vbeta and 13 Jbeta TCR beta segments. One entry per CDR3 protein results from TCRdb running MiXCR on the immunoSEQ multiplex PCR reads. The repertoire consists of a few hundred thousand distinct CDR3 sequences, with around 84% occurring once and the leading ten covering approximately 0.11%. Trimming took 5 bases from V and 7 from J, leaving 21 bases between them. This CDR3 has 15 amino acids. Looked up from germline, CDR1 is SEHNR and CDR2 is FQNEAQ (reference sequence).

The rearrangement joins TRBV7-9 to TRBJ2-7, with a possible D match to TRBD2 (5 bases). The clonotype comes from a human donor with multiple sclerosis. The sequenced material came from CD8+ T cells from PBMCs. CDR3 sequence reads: CASSLRLLGVEEQYF. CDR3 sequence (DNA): TGTGCCAGCAGCCTCCGTCTGTTGGGAGTCGAGGAGCAGTACTTC.